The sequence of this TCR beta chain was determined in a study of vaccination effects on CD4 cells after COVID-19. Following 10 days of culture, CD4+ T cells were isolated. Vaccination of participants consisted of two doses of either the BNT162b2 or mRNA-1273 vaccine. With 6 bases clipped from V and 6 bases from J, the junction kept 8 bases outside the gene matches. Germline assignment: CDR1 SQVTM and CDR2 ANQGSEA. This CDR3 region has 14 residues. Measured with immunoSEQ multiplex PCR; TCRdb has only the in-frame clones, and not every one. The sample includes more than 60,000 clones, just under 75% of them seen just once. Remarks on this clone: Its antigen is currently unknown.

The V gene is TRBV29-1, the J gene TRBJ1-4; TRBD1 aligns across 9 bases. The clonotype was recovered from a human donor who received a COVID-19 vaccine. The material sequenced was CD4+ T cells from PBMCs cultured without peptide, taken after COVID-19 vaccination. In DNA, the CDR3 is TGCAGCGTAAAAAAGGGGACAGGGCATGAAAAACTGTTTTTT. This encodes CSVKKGTGHEKLFF.